These 17 T cell receptor beta chains were sequenced from one sample in a study of T cell responses to AZD1222 COVID-19 vaccine. Profiling relied on immunoSEQ multiplex PCR, and the TCRdb table lists in-frame clones only, not all of them. The table includes 90,000 to 140,000 clones, roughly nine tenths detected once. This sample comprised peripheral blood, obtained 28 days after the second AZD1222 dose. The origin of the receptors is an adult who received the AZD1222 COVID-19 vaccine.

This chain connects TRBV27 to TRBJ1-1; possibly TRBD1 for D (5 bases). The CDR3 consists of 13 residues. Germline V gene lookup returns CDR1 MNHEY and CDR2 SMNVEV (reference sequence). V was clipped by 3 bases and J by 8 bases, with 13 bases between them. CDR3 nucleotide sequence: TGTGCCAGCAGTTTCCGGGACGGGCGGGAAGCTTTCTTT. It yields the protein CASSFRDGREAFF.

V and J are TRBV6-5 and TRBJ2-7; weak D call: TRBD1 (6 bases). Germline V lookup: CDR1 MNHEY, CDR2 SVGAGI. Trimming removed 0 bases at V and 10 bases at J, with 7 bases between. The CDR3 is 11 residues long. The CDR3 here is CASSYSGGQYF. CDR3 DNA sequence: TGTGCCAGCAGTTACTCTGGGGGCCAGTACTTC.

The rearrangement joins TRBV4-1 to TRBJ1-1; 9 positions match TRBD1. CDR1 is MGHRA, CDR2 YSYEKL, per germline. The CDR3 spans 15 residues. Trimming at V came to 2 bases and at J to 4 bases, leaving 5 bases not matched to a gene. This CDR3 reads CASSQRQGGTTEAFF. Written as DNA, the CDR3 is TGCGCCAGCAGCCAAAGACAGGGGGGGACCACTGAAGCTTTCTTT.

The J gene is TRBJ2-5, the V gene TRBV7-2; a weak D match, TRBD2 (7 bases). CDR3 size: 15 residues. Germline loops: CDR1 SGHTA, CDR2 FQGNSA. V lost 4 bases, J lost 5 bases, and 17 bases lay in between. The CDR3 reads CASSWGGQGPETQYF. The CDR3, as DNA: TGTGCCAGCAGCTGGGGGGGCCAGGGGCCGGAGACCCAGTACTTC.

This chain links TRBV7-7 with TRBJ1-1, with 7 bases fitting TRBD1. Germline V gives CDR1 SSHAT, CDR2 FNYEAQ (reference sequence). The CDR3 is 16 amino acids. V shed 6 bases and J 0 bases; nucleotides not matched to a gene: 10. The CDR3 is CASSQYTTGMNTEAFF. The CDR3 region has the DNA TGTGCCAGCAGTCAATACACGACAGGGATGAACACTGAAGCTTTCTTT.

In this sample, this clone turned up once. V and J are TRBV2 and TRBJ1-6, with D possibly TRBD1 on 5 matching bases. V was trimmed by 7 bases and J by 10 bases, leaving 14 bases between them. The CDR3 covers 13 residues. The germline gives CDR1 SNHLY, CDR2 FYNNEI. The CDR3 protein is CASNSVGGSPLHF. The CDR3 nucleotides read TGTGCCAGCAATTCCGTCGGGGGATCACCCCTCCACTTT.

This chain links TRBV19 with TRBJ2-7; 9 bases are shared with TRBD1. Germline lookup yields CDR1 LNHDA and CDR2 SQIVND (reference sequence). The junction had 11 bases not matched to a gene; V was cut back by 5 bases and J by 3 bases. CDR3 size: 16 residues. The CDR3 here is CASSGDPGTGIYEQYF. The CDR3 coding sequence is TGTGCCAGTAGTGGGGATCCCGGGACAGGGATCTACGAGCAGTACTTC.

Only a few counts were recorded for this clone. The V call is TRBV6-5, the J call TRBJ1-5; maybe TRBD1 (6 bases). The germline V gene has CDR1 MNHEY and CDR2 SVGAGI. The CDR3 runs to 12 residues. The V gene lost 7 bases and the J gene lost 7 bases, with 11 bases spanning the gap. The CDR3 loop is CASTTGSQPQHF. CDR3 coding DNA: TGTGCCAGCACTACAGGGTCCCAGCCCCAGCATTTT.

This clone was picked up one time. The chain joins TRBV5-1 to TRBJ2-7; D call uncertain. V lost 4 bases, J lost 4 bases, and 9 bases lay in between. The CDR3 extends over 12 amino acids. Germline V gene lookup returns CDR1 SGHRS and CDR2 YFSETQ. The CDR3 sequence: CASSKAEYEQYF. The CDR3 coding sequence is TGCGCCAGCAGCAAGGCGGAATACGAGCAGTACTTC.

The J gene is TRBJ2-3, the V gene TRBV7-2, with D maybe TRBD2 (6 bases). CDR1 and CDR2 from the germline V gene are SGHTA and FQGNSA. This CDR3 is 16 amino acids long. Trimming pared 6 bases from V and 0 bases from J, leaving 16 bases between. The CDR3 protein is CASSPWDGTSTDTQYF. Here the CDR3 DNA reads TGTGCCAGCAGTCCCTGGGACGGGACTAGCACAGATACGCAGTATTTT.

This sequence joins TRBV4-3 and TRBJ2-1; D possibly corresponds to TRBD2 (6 bases). V was clipped by 3 bases and J by 5 bases, with 17 bases between them. This CDR3 is built from 16 residues. CDR1 and CDR2 (germline): LGHNA, YSLEER. This CDR3 reads CASSHSGGIRHNEQFF. As DNA, the CDR3 is TGCGCCAGCAGCCATTCCGGCGGGATTCGGCACAATGAGCAGTTCTTC.

This chain links TRBV7-9 with TRBJ2-5; D is unresolved. Germline CDR1 is SEHNR and CDR2 is FQNEAQ (reference sequence). V lost 1 base to trimming and J lost 5 bases, with 17 bases between them. This CDR3 is 16 amino acids long. Here the CDR3 DNA reads TGTGCCAGCAGCTTAGTTACGGGCCGGGTCGGGGAGACCCAGTACTTC. Protein product: CASSLVTGRVGETQYF.

This chain uses TRBV6-6 with TRBJ1-3, with D perhaps matching TRBD1 (5 bases). Germline V gene lookup returns CDR1 MNHNY and CDR2 SVGAGI (reference sequence). V dropped 5 bases and J dropped 1 base, with 9 bases sitting between them. The CDR3 is 14 amino acids. The CDR3 loop reads CASSASGSGNTIYF. CDR3 in DNA: TGTGCCAGCAGTGCTTCAGGGTCTGGAAACACCATATATTTT.

The chain recombines TRBV7-2 with TRBJ1-1; no clear D. V gave up 5 bases and J gave up 5 bases, with 21 bases separating them. CDR1 is SGHTA and CDR2 is FQGNSA in the germline V gene. The CDR3 totals 16 residues. Here the CDR3 reads CASSPRGSSLGTEAFF. The CDR3, as DNA: TGTGCCAGCAGCCCCCGAGGTAGCAGCCTGGGGACTGAAGCTTTCTTT.

The chain has TRBV18 and TRBJ2-5; maybe TRBD1 (7 bases). V gave up 6 bases and J gave up 0 bases, with 14 bases separating them. This CDR3 comprises 15 residues. Germline CDR1 reads KGHSH; CDR2 reads LQKENI. Here the CDR3 DNA reads TGTGCCAGCTCGCGGGGACAGCAGTACCAAGAGACCCAGTACTTC. Its protein is CASSRGQQYQETQYF. The full variable domain, with the rest looked up from reference TRBV18 and TRBJ2-5, is NAGVMQNPRHLVRRRGQEARLRCSPMKGHSHVYWYRQLPEEGLKFMVYLQKENIIDESGMPKERFSAEFPKEGPSILRIQQVVRGDSAAYFCASSRGQQYQETQYFGPGTRLLVL.

This clone came up a few times. CDR3 coding DNA: TGTGCCAGCAGCCCCCGGGCGGGGGGGCACACTGAAGCTTTCTTT. The encoded protein is CASSPRAGGHTEAFF. V and J are TRBV7-2 and TRBJ1-1, with TRBD1 as a possible D gene (6 bases). V was cut by 5 bases and J by 3 bases, with 16 bases left in between. The CDR3 has 15 amino acids. Germline V lookup: CDR1 SGHTA, CDR2 FQGNSA.

V and J are TRBV24-1 and TRBJ2-3; no clear D gene. The CDR3 length is 12 residues. Germline CDR1 reads KGHDR; CDR2 reads SFDVKD. V was pared by 1 base and J by 5 bases, with 3 bases between. CDR3 sequence (DNA): TGTGCCACCAGTGATTTAGGAGATACGCAGTATTTT. Translation gives CATSDLGDTQYF.